One sample yielded the 27 T cell receptor beta chains listed below, sequenced in a study of T cell responses to AZD1222 COVID-19 vaccine. Clones were read by immunoSEQ multiplex PCR, and TCRdb kept only the in-frame ones, dropping some. The sample yields under 150,000 clones, about nine tenths seen once. The input for sequencing was peripheral blood, taken on day 0 of AZD1222 vaccination. These receptors were collected from an adult in good health.

This clone was recorded only once. The rearrangement links TRBV18 to TRBJ2-7, with 7 bases aligning to TRBD1. Germline CDR1 and CDR2: KGHSH and LQKENI. This CDR3 contains 13 residues. V lost 3 bases to trimming and J lost 5 bases; unmatched junction nucleotides: 4. CDR3 sequence: CASSPQQGNEQYF. CDR3 nucleotides: TGTGCCAGCTCACCTCAACAGGGGAACGAGCAGTACTTC.

J is TRBJ2-7 and V is TRBV18; D might be TRBD1 (6 bases). Germline V gene lookup returns CDR1 KGHSH and CDR2 LQKENI. V was shortened by 5 bases and J by 5 bases, with 16 bases between the two germline ends. This CDR3 is built from 14 residues. The CDR3 reads CASSSRTANNEQYF. The CDR3 coding sequence is TGTGCCAGCTCATCAAGGACAGCGAACAACGAGCAGTACTTC.

This chain connects TRBV2 to TRBJ1-5; D call uncertain. CDR3 length equals 15 residues. Trimming stripped 6 bases from V and 5 bases from J, with 17 bases between. Germline CDR1 and CDR2: SNHLY and FYNNEI. As DNA, the CDR3 is TGTGCCAGCAGCCTTGATAAGGTCCCACATCAGCCCCAGCATTTT. Amino acid sequence: CASSLDKVPHQPQHF.

To note about this clone: Other DNA sequences in this sample translate to the same CDR3. The chain uses TRBV6-6 and TRBJ2-7; 11 bases map to TRBD2. V lost 2 bases, J lost 0 bases, and 3 bases stayed unmatched. CDR3 length equals 16 residues. Germline V gives CDR1 MNHNY, CDR2 SVGAGI (reference sequence). The CDR3 DNA is TGTGCCAGCAGTTACGCTAGCGGGAGGCTCTCCTACGAGCAGTACTTC. Its translation is CASSYASGRLSYEQYF.

The chain has TRBV6-2 or TRBV6-3 and TRBJ1-1; possibly TRBD1 for D (5 bases). CDR3 length equals 16 residues. Trimming cost V 0 bases and J 2 bases, with 13 bases left between them. Germline CDR1 is MNHEY and CDR2 is SVGEGT. The CDR3 region is CASSYSSWGKNTEAFF. CDR3 nucleotides: TGTGCCAGCAGTTACTCGTCGTGGGGGAAAAACACTGAAGCTTTCTTT.

The chain couples TRBV27 to TRBJ1-5; D gene uncertain. Germline-derived CDR1 and CDR2 are MNHEY and SMNVEV (reference sequence). The V end lost 2 bases, the J end lost 7 bases, and 9 bases lay between the germline ends. CDR3 size: 13 residues. CDR3 DNA: TGTGCCAGCAGTTTAACAGAAAAACAGCCCCAGCATTTT. It translates to CASSLTEKQPQHF.

V gene TRBV19 combines with J gene TRBJ1-4; D unresolved. Germline-derived CDR1 and CDR2 are LNHDA and SQIVND (reference sequence). The ends were cut back, 6 bases at V and 8 bases at J, with 13 bases in the middle. The CDR3 runs 13 residues. This chain's CDR3 is CASREAAKEKLFF. The CDR3 nucleotides read TGTGCCAGTAGAGAGGCAGCCAAGGAAAAACTGTTTTTT.

This sequence joins TRBV6-4 and TRBJ1-1; TRBD1 might be the D (6 bases). The CDR3 is 13 residues long. V was trimmed by 2 bases and J by 5 bases, leaving 9 bases between them. Germline V gene lookup returns CDR1 MRHNA and CDR2 SNTAGT. The CDR3 region is CASSDQQGTEAFF. The CDR3 DNA reads as TGTGCCAGCAGTGACCAACAGGGAACTGAAGCTTTCTTT.

This clone was counted between two and nine times. The rearrangement uses TRBV5-4 and TRBJ1-3, with D unresolved. Germline loops: CDR1 SGHNT, CDR2 YYREEE (reference sequence). Between the trimmed V and J ends, which lost 7 bases and 0 bases, there was a span of 20 bases. CDR3 size: 17 residues. CDR3 in DNA: TGTGCCAGCTTCGTGCGGGGAGGAGTCCTCTCTGGAAACACCATATATTTT. Protein sequence: CASFVRGGVLSGNTIYF.

This chain links TRBV4-2 with TRBJ2-3, with 13 positions matching TRBD2. V shed 2 bases, J shed 6 bases, and the junction held 8 bases outside the gene matches. The CDR3 extends over 17 amino acids. Germline V gene data show CDR1 as LGHNA and CDR2 as YNFKEQ. The CDR3 loop is CASSQRTSGSGGDTQYF. The CDR3, as DNA: TGTGCCAGCAGCCAACGGACTAGCGGGAGCGGTGGTGATACGCAGTATTTT.

The J gene is TRBJ2-1, the V gene TRBV20-1; TRBD2 agrees at 9 bases. The CDR3 has 18 amino acids. The germline V gene has CDR1 DFQATT and CDR2 SNEGSKA (reference sequence). V gave up 3 bases and J gave up 4 bases; unmatched junction bases: 16. The CDR3 is CSASSRGGATGRYNEQFF. As DNA, the CDR3 is TGCAGTGCTAGTTCGCGCGGGGGGGCCACGGGGAGGTACAATGAGCAGTTCTTC.

V usage is TRBV11-2 and J usage is TRBJ2-5, with D maybe TRBD2 (6 bases). V lost 2 bases and J lost 5, with 18 bases in between. Germline-derived CDR1 and CDR2 are SGHAT and FQNNGV. There are 16 residues in the CDR3. The CDR3 bases are TGTGCCAGCAGCTTATTACCGCTCCTGGCGGGGGAGACCCAGTACTTC. Protein sequence: CASSLLPLLAGETQYF.

The chain is built from TRBV20-1 and TRBJ2-1; the D call may be TRBD1 or TRBD2 (5 bases each). V lost 3 bases and J 13 bases, leaving 10 bases between the germline ends. The CDR3 loop spans 10 amino acids. From germline, CDR1 is DFQATT and CDR2 SNEGSKA (reference sequence). This chain's CDR3 is CSARRDEQFF. The CDR3 nucleotides are TGCAGTGCTAGGAGGGACGAACAGTTCTTC.

V is TRBV19 and J is TRBJ2-2; a weak D match, TRBD2 (5 bases). Trimming took 6 bases from V and 7 from J, leaving 12 bases between them. Germline V gene sequence: CDR1 LNHDA, CDR2 SQIVND (reference sequence). This CDR3 is 13 amino acids long. The CDR3 DNA reads as TGTGCCAGTAGCACCCAGGCGGGCGGGGAGCTGTTTTTT. Amino acids: CASSTQAGGELFF.

The rearrangement uses TRBV15 and TRBJ2-7, with 7 nucleotides matching TRBD2. This CDR3 is built from 22 residues. Germline CDR1 reads LNHNV; CDR2 reads YYDKDF (reference sequence). The J segment lost 0 bases and the V segment lost 1 base, leaving 24 bases of the junction unmatched. Here the CDR3 reads CATSRAPWERDFSFQGSYEQYF. CDR3 nucleotides: TGTGCCACCAGCAGAGCCCCCTGGGAGCGGGATTTTTCTTTTCAAGGCTCCTACGAGCAGTACTTC.

This chain uses TRBV10-3 with TRBJ2-7; the match to TRBD2 covers 8 bases. The CDR3 spans 14 residues. With 10 bases clipped from V and 1 base from J, the junction kept 9 bases outside the gene matches. Looked up from germline, CDR1 is ENHRY and CDR2 is SYGVKD. CDR3 region: CATASGGGSYEQYF. DNA for the CDR3: TGTGCCACCGCGTCCGGCGGGGGGTCCTACGAGCAGTACTTC.

The genes are TRBV6-4 and TRBJ2-7; 14 nucleotides agree with TRBD2. V dropped 5 bases and J dropped 4; count of bases not matched to a gene: 10. CDR3 length: 17 residues. Germline CDR1 reads MRHNA; CDR2 reads SNTAGT. The CDR3 sequence: CASSPPPGLAGEYEQYF. For the CDR3, the DNA is TGTGCCAGCAGTCCCCCTCCGGGACTAGCGGGAGAATACGAGCAGTACTTC.

This clone was detected only once. The chain links TRBV4-1 to TRBJ1-2; 9 bases line up with TRBD1. Per the germline V gene, CDR1 is MGHRA and CDR2 is YSYEKL. The length of the CDR3 is 15 residues. The V gene end was trimmed by 2 bases and the J gene end by 6 bases; junction bases not matched to a gene: 7. CDR3 sequence: CASSQPGQGFDGYTF. The CDR3 DNA reads TGCGCCAGCAGCCAACCGGGACAGGGTTTCGATGGCTACACCTTC.

V gene TRBV19 combines with J gene TRBJ1-3, with D unresolved. Germline assignment: CDR1 LNHDA and CDR2 SQIVND (reference sequence). CDR3 length: 14 residues. V dropped 6 bases and J dropped 0 bases, with 9 bases sitting between them. The CDR3 DNA reads as TGTGCCAGTAGAGAAGCCGACTCTGGAAACACCATATATTTT. It yields the protein CASREADSGNTIYF.

The rearrangement links TRBV4-1 to TRBJ2-3; 12 positions agree with TRBD2. From germline, CDR1 is MGHRA and CDR2 YSYEKL. This CDR3 region has 17 residues. Losses at the gene ends were 0 bases for V and 5 bases for J; bases not matched to a gene: 6. The CDR3 coding sequence is TGCGCCAGCAGCCAAGAGGCTAGCGGGGGGGTGGGAGATACGCAGTATTTT. It encodes CASSQEASGGVGDTQYF.

The chain employs TRBV2 and TRBJ2-7, with TRBD1 matching over 8 bases. Germline lookup yields CDR1 SNHLY and CDR2 FYNNEI. V lost 6 bases and J lost 3; bases outside the gene matches: 4. The CDR3 covers 13 residues. The CDR3 protein is CASRPGGFYEQYF. Here the CDR3 DNA reads TGTGCCAGCAGGCCAGGGGGCTTCTACGAGCAGTACTTC.

CDR3 nucleotide sequence: TGCGCCAGCACCTCAGGCCCTCGGGGGGGCAACACCGGGGAGCTGTTTTTT. Protein: CASTSGPRGGNTGELFF. The V gene is TRBV5-1, the J gene TRBJ2-2; TRBD2 agrees at 8 bases. Germline assignment: CDR1 SGHRS and CDR2 YFSETQ. The junction had 12 bases not matched to a gene; V was cut back by 6 bases and J by 2 bases. The CDR3 sequence is 17 residues long.

This chain uses TRBV15 with TRBJ1-4, with D unresolved. Trimming pared 1 base from V and 1 base from J, leaving 13 bases between. The CDR3 is 17 residues long. The germline CDR1 and CDR2 sequences are LNHNV and YYDKDF (reference sequence). The CDR3 nucleotides read TGTGCCACCAGCAGAGGCGTTGGACGTGGAACTAATGAAAAACTGTTTTTT. Its translation: CATSRGVGRGTNEKLFF.

This chain joins TRBV3-1 (or the pseudogene TRBV3-2) and TRBJ1-6; D is uncertain. This CDR3 is built from 14 residues. Trimming removed 1 base from V and 8 bases from J, with 9 bases in between. Germline V lookup: CDR1 LGHDT, CDR2 YNNKEL (reference sequence). The CDR3 protein is CASSQVTGYSPLHF. The DNA of the CDR3 is TGTGCCAGCAGCCAAGTTACCGGATATTCACCCCTCCACTTT.

The chain carries TRBV19 and TRBJ2-5; 9 positions agree with TRBD1. CDR3 length: 16 amino acids. After removal of 4 bases from V and 5 bases from J, the junction contained 11 bases not matched to a gene. Germline lookup yields CDR1 LNHDA and CDR2 SQIVND (reference sequence). The CDR3 nucleotides read TGTGCCAGTAGTAATCTCGGGACAGGGTCGGGGGAGACCCAGTACTTC. As protein: CASSNLGTGSGETQYF.

This sequence joins TRBV28 and TRBJ1-4, with 8 bases matching TRBD1. The CDR3 contains 19 residues. V lost 2 bases, J lost 2 bases, and 13 bases stayed unmatched. Looked up from germline, CDR1 is MDHEN and CDR2 is SYDVKM. This CDR3 reads CASSLGAETGALTNEKLFF. The DNA for the CDR3 is TGTGCCAGCAGTTTAGGGGCGGAGACAGGGGCTTTGACTAATGAAAAACTGTTTTTT. The whole variable domain, filled in from reference TRBV28 and TRBJ1-4, reads DVKVTQSSRYLVKRTGEKVFLECVQDMDHENMFWYRQDPGLGLRLIYFSYDVKMKEKGDIPEGYSVSREKKERFSLILESASTNQTSMYLCASSLGAETGALTNEKLFFGSGTQLSVL.

V gene TRBV5-7 combines with J gene TRBJ1-5, with 10 nucleotides matching TRBD1. TRBV5-7 falls under the ORF class, with uncertain function. The CDR3 totals 17 residues. J gave up 7 bases and V 2 bases, and 12 bases lay outside the gene matches. The CDR3 nucleotides read TGTGCCAGCAGCTTTCCGGACAGGGGGGATACGGTACAGCCCCAGCATTTT. Protein: CASSFPDRGDTVQPQHF.